Listed below are T cell receptor beta chains from one sample, sequenced in a study of OX40 agonist ivuxolimab in advanced cancers. TCRdb's table, derived via immunoSEQ multiplex PCR, lists solely in-frame clones and lacks some. This sample carries about 57,000 clones, about 83% of them seen once, and the ten largest clones take over 3%. The sample here was CD4+ or CD8+ T cells sorted from blood, taken in a trial of the OX40 agonist ivuxolimab. These receptor sequences come from an adult with an advanced solid tumor such as melanoma, head and neck, liver or kidney cancer. CDR3s include the opening cysteine and the closing phenylalanine or tryptophan. Each record gives: CDR3 protein, CDR3 DNA, J gene, V gene, D gene, clone size. A D gene is named only where the DNA matches it firmly. Rows may omit the clone size; those that give it use once, few, many or a size class.

CDR3aa: CAWMISGSMQTQYF
CDR3nt: TGTGCCTGGATGATTAGCGGGAGCATGCAGACCCAGTACTTC
j_gene: TRBJ2-5
v_gene: TRBV30
d_gene: TRBD2
abundance: -

CDR3aa: CASSVGAGNQPQHF
CDR3nt: TGTGCCAGCAGTGTAGGGGCTGGCAATCAGCCCCAGCATTTT
j_gene: TRBJ1-5
v_gene: TRBV6-1
d_gene: -
abundance: -

CDR3aa: CASSLGPTSYNEQFF
CDR3nt: TGTGCCAGCAGCTTAGGGCCCACTAGCTACAATGAGCAGTTCTTC
j_gene: TRBJ2-1
v_gene: TRBV7-7
d_gene: -
abundance: -

CDR3aa: CASSLPGTGQMNTEAFF
CDR3nt: TGTGCCAGCAGCTTACCTGGGACAGGGCAAATGAACACTGAAGCTTTCTTT
j_gene: TRBJ1-1
v_gene: TRBV7-9
d_gene: TRBD1
abundance: -

CDR3aa: CASSLEGNIANEQFF
CDR3nt: TGTGCCAGCAGCTTGGAAGGGAATATAGCCAATGAGCAGTTCTTC
j_gene: TRBJ2-1
v_gene: TRBV5-8
d_gene: -
abundance: -

CDR3aa: CASSFTSGLSYEQYF
CDR3nt: TGTGCCAGCAGCTTTACTAGCGGCCTTTCCTACGAGCAGTACTTC
j_gene: TRBJ2-7
v_gene: TRBV11-2
d_gene: TRBD2
abundance: -

CDR3aa: CATLSGRAFGTQYF
CDR3nt: TGTGCCACCCTTAGCGGGAGGGCCTTCGGGACCCAGTACTTC
j_gene: TRBJ2-5
v_gene: TRBV6-1
d_gene: TRBD2
abundance: once

CDR3aa: CASSSSHLTSEAFF
CDR3nt: TGTGCCAGCAGTTCGTCACATTTAACTTCCGAAGCTTTCTTT
j_gene: TRBJ1-1
v_gene: TRBV6-5
d_gene: -
abundance: -

CDR3aa: CASSMDRARNQPQHF
CDR3nt: TGTGCCAGTAGTATGGACAGGGCGCGCAATCAGCCCCAGCATTTT
j_gene: TRBJ1-5
v_gene: TRBV19
d_gene: TRBD1
abundance: few

CDR3aa: CASSLAAEINTDTQYF
CDR3nt: TGTGCCAGCAGCTTAGCGGCGGAGATTAACACAGATACGCAGTATTTT
j_gene: TRBJ2-3
v_gene: TRBV7-8
d_gene: -
abundance: many

CDR3aa: CSVVGVADTQYF
CDR3nt: TGCAGCGTTGTCGGGGTGGCAGATACGCAGTATTTT
j_gene: TRBJ2-3
v_gene: TRBV29-1
d_gene: -
abundance: -

CDR3aa: CSAGGSYTEAFF
CDR3nt: TGCAGCGCGGGGGGGTCTTACACTGAAGCTTTCTTT
j_gene: TRBJ1-1
v_gene: TRBV29-1
d_gene: -
abundance: -

CDR3aa: CASNLGPIEKLFF
CDR3nt: TGTGCCAGCAACCTCGGGCCGATTGAAAAACTGTTTTTT
j_gene: TRBJ1-4
v_gene: TRBV2
d_gene: -
abundance: few

CDR3aa: CASSLGGGRATDTQYF
CDR3nt: TGTGCCAGCAGCTTAGGTGGCGGGAGGGCCACAGATACGCAGTATTTT
j_gene: TRBJ2-3
v_gene: TRBV7-2
d_gene: TRBD2
abundance: -

CDR3aa: CATREGNTGELFF
CDR3nt: TGTGCCACAAGGGAGGGGAACACCGGGGAGCTGTTTTTT
j_gene: TRBJ2-2
v_gene: TRBV15
d_gene: TRBD2
abundance: -

CDR3aa: CASSMVTGETQYF
CDR3nt: TGTGCCAGTAGTATGGTTACGGGGGAGACCCAGTACTTC
j_gene: TRBJ2-5
v_gene: TRBV19
d_gene: -
abundance: -

CDR3aa: CASSDIAGGRGEQFF
CDR3nt: TGTGCCAGCAGTGATATAGCGGGAGGAAGAGGCGAGCAGTTCTTC
j_gene: TRBJ2-1
v_gene: TRBV2
d_gene: TRBD2
abundance: -

CDR3aa: CASSVHHSNQPQHF
CDR3nt: TGTGCCAGCAGTGTCCACCATAGCAATCAGCCCCAGCATTTT
j_gene: TRBJ1-5
v_gene: TRBV6-1
d_gene: -
abundance: -

CDR3aa: CASKAGQGFYGYTF
CDR3nt: TGTGCCAGCAAAGCGGGACAGGGGTTCTATGGCTACACCTTC
j_gene: TRBJ1-2
v_gene: TRBV6-5
d_gene: TRBD1
abundance: medium-sized

CDR3aa: CASTSGGYGYTF
CDR3nt: TGTGCCAGTACGAGTGGCGGCTATGGCTACACCTTC
j_gene: TRBJ1-2
v_gene: TRBV19
d_gene: -
abundance: -

CDR3aa: CASSYVSYQPQHF
CDR3nt: TGTGCCAGCAGTTACGTCAGCTATCAGCCCCAGCATTTT
j_gene: TRBJ1-5
v_gene: TRBV6-5
d_gene: -
abundance: -

CDR3aa: CATALQGGWLDEQFF
CDR3nt: TGTGCCACGGCGTTACAGGGAGGTTGGCTCGATGAGCAGTTCTTC
j_gene: TRBJ2-1
v_gene: TRBV11-2
d_gene: -
abundance: -

CDR3aa: CASSVAGGRANNEQFF
CDR3nt: TGTGCCAGCAGTGTCGCCGGCGGGAGGGCAAACAATGAGCAGTTCTTC
j_gene: TRBJ2-1
v_gene: TRBV6-4
d_gene: TRBD2
abundance: -

CDR3aa: CASSLEPGTNYGYTF
CDR3nt: TGTGCCAGCAGTTTAGAACCGGGTACTAACTATGGCTACACCTTC
j_gene: TRBJ1-2
v_gene: TRBV28
d_gene: -
abundance: -

CDR3aa: CSGTEGVKVSYEQYF
CDR3nt: TGCAGCGGTACCGAGGGGGTGAAGGTCTCCTACGAGCAGTACTTC
j_gene: TRBJ2-7
v_gene: TRBV29-1
d_gene: -
abundance: -

CDR3aa: CSGGGWSTEAFF
CDR3nt: TGCAGTGGGGGGGGCTGGAGCACTGAAGCTTTCTTT
j_gene: TRBJ1-1
v_gene: TRBV29-1
d_gene: -
abundance: -

CDR3aa: CASRPGPHTEAFF
CDR3nt: TGTGCCAGCAGACCGGGGCCGCACACTGAAGCTTTCTTT
j_gene: TRBJ1-1
v_gene: TRBV6-5
d_gene: -
abundance: -

CDR3aa: CASSPRDFSQETQYF
CDR3nt: TGCGCCAGCAGTCCCCGGGACTTCAGTCAAGAGACCCAGTACTTC
j_gene: TRBJ2-5
v_gene: TRBV5-1
d_gene: -
abundance: few

CDR3aa: CASSIGGPDSTYNEQFF
CDR3nt: TGTGCCAGTAGTATAGGGGGGCCGGACTCCACCTACAATGAGCAGTTCTTC
j_gene: TRBJ2-1
v_gene: TRBV19
d_gene: -
abundance: -

CDR3aa: CASSKWTGVDQPQHF
CDR3nt: TGTGCCAGTAGTAAATGGACAGGTGTCGATCAGCCCCAGCATTTT
j_gene: TRBJ1-5
v_gene: TRBV19
d_gene: TRBD1
abundance: -

CDR3aa: CASKLGGQGGVTQYF
CDR3nt: TGTGCCAGCAAATTAGGGGGACAGGGGGGTGTTACGCAGTATTTT
j_gene: TRBJ2-3
v_gene: TRBV28
d_gene: TRBD1
abundance: once

CDR3aa: CASSTRAEQFF
CDR3nt: TGTGCCAGCAGTACCCGGGCTGAGCAGTTCTTC
j_gene: TRBJ2-1
v_gene: TRBV6-5
d_gene: -
abundance: -

CDR3aa: CAWSFSGTQGKLFF
CDR3nt: TGTGCCTGGAGCTTCTCTGGGACGCAAGGGAAACTGTTTTTT
j_gene: TRBJ2-2
v_gene: TRBV30
d_gene: -
abundance: -

CDR3aa: CASGGRPSGPLHF
CDR3nt: TGTGCCAGCGGGGGCCGGCCGTCGGGGCCCCTCCACTTT
j_gene: TRBJ1-6
v_gene: TRBV27
d_gene: -
abundance: -

CDR3aa: CASTIDDYEQYF
CDR3nt: TGTGCCAGCACCATCGATGACTACGAGCAGTACTTC
j_gene: TRBJ2-7
v_gene: TRBV7-9
d_gene: -
abundance: few

CDR3aa: CASSGAGATVEQYF
CDR3nt: TGCGCCAGCAGTGGAGCCGGAGCCACCGTGGAGCAGTACTTC
j_gene: TRBJ2-7
v_gene: TRBV5-1
d_gene: -
abundance: -

CDR3aa: CASSYRLVQAEQYF
CDR3nt: TGTGCCAGCAGCTATAGACTAGTCCAGGCCGAGCAGTACTTC
j_gene: TRBJ2-7
v_gene: TRBV7-9
d_gene: -
abundance: -

CDR3aa: CASSLATGAGETQYF
CDR3nt: TGTGCCAGCAGCTTAGCGACGGGGGCGGGAGAGACCCAGTACTTC
j_gene: TRBJ2-5
v_gene: TRBV7-9
d_gene: -
abundance: -

CDR3aa: CASSPRGRLNTEAFF
CDR3nt: TGTGCCAGCAGCCCACGGGGACGGCTAAACACTGAAGCTTTCTTT
j_gene: TRBJ1-1
v_gene: TRBV11-1
d_gene: -
abundance: -

CDR3aa: CASSFTGTGVGGELFF
CDR3nt: TGTGCCAGCAGCTTCACGGGGACAGGGGTCGGCGGGGAGCTGTTTTTT
j_gene: TRBJ2-2
v_gene: TRBV7-3
d_gene: TRBD1
abundance: -

CDR3aa: CASSPRGTGVRLNTEAFF
CDR3nt: TGTGCCAGCTCACCGCGCGGGACAGGGGTGAGACTAAACACTGAAGCTTTCTTT
j_gene: TRBJ1-1
v_gene: TRBV18
d_gene: TRBD1
abundance: -

CDR3aa: CASSQRRTSGDTDTQYF
CDR3nt: TGTGCCAGCAGCCAAAGGAGGACTAGCGGCGACACAGATACGCAGTATTTT
j_gene: TRBJ2-3
v_gene: TRBV5-4
d_gene: TRBD2
abundance: -

CDR3aa: CASSDLGESTDTQYF
CDR3nt: TGTGCCAGCAGTGACCTGGGAGAAAGCACAGATACGCAGTATTTT
j_gene: TRBJ2-3
v_gene: TRBV6-4
d_gene: -
abundance: -

CDR3aa: CASSLRTGERGEQYF
CDR3nt: TGTGCCAGCTCACTCCGGACAGGGGAGAGAGGGGAGCAGTACTTC
j_gene: TRBJ2-7
v_gene: TRBV18
d_gene: TRBD1
abundance: -

CDR3aa: CASSPTSGNTDTQYF
CDR3nt: TGTGCCAGCAGTCCCACTAGCGGCAACACAGATACGCAGTATTTT
j_gene: TRBJ2-3
v_gene: TRBV7-9
d_gene: TRBD2
abundance: -

CDR3aa: CATSATIKDLKFF
CDR3nt: TGTGCCACCAGCGCAACAATCAAGGACTTGAAGTTCTTC
j_gene: TRBJ2-1
v_gene: TRBV15
d_gene: -
abundance: -

CDR3aa: CATSPASGQVAQYF
CDR3nt: TGTGCCACCTCACCGGCTAGCGGCCAAGTGGCCCAGTACTTC
j_gene: TRBJ2-5
v_gene: TRBV27
d_gene: TRBD2
abundance: -

CDR3aa: CASSEGPQGGLYGYTF
CDR3nt: TGTGCCAGCAGTGAGGGGCCCCAGGGGGGCCTTTATGGCTACACCTTC
j_gene: TRBJ1-2
v_gene: TRBV6-1
d_gene: TRBD1
abundance: -

CDR3aa: CASSGSELEPQHF
CDR3nt: TGTGCCAGCAGTGGCTCGGAATTGGAGCCCCAGCATTTT
j_gene: TRBJ1-5
v_gene: TRBV2
d_gene: -
abundance: few

CDR3aa: CASSILDRGHEQYF
CDR3nt: TGTGCCAGTAGTATCCTGGACAGGGGACACGAGCAGTACTTC
j_gene: TRBJ2-7
v_gene: TRBV19
d_gene: TRBD1
abundance: once

CDR3aa: CASSPDRGSNQPQHF
CDR3nt: TGTGCCAGCAGTCCGGACAGGGGTAGCAATCAGCCCCAGCATTTT
j_gene: TRBJ1-5
v_gene: TRBV6-5
d_gene: TRBD1
abundance: few

CDR3aa: CAISESASGRSGELFF
CDR3nt: TGTGCCATCAGTGAGTCGGCTAGCGGGAGAAGCGGGGAGCTGTTTTTT
j_gene: TRBJ2-2
v_gene: TRBV10-3
d_gene: TRBD2
abundance: -

CDR3aa: CASSKRTSGSSDGELFF
CDR3nt: TGCGCCAGCAGCAAACGGACTAGCGGGAGTTCCGACGGGGAGCTGTTTTTT
j_gene: TRBJ2-2
v_gene: TRBV5-1
d_gene: TRBD2
abundance: -